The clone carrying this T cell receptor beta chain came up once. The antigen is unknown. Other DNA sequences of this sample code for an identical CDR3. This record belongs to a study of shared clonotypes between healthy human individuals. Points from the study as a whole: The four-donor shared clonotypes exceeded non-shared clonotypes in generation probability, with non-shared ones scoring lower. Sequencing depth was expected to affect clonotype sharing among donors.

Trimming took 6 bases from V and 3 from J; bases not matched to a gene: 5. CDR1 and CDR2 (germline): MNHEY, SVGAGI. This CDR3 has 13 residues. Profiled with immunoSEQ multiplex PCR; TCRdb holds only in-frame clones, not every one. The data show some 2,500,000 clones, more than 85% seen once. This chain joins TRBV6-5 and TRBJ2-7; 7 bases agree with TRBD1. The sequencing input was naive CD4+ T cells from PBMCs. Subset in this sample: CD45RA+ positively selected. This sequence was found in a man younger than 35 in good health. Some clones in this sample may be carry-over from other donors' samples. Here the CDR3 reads CASSPGQLYEQYF. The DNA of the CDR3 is TGTGCCAGCAGCCCGGGACAGCTCTACGAGCAGTACTTC.